This T cell receptor (beta chain) was identified in a study of shared clonotypes between healthy human individuals. CD8 cells classed as naive were CD45RO-negative and positively selected for CCR7, excluding terminally differentiated effector memory CD45RA+ cells. Concerning this clone itself: The antigen is unknown.

Profiled with immunoSEQ multiplex PCR; TCRdb holds only in-frame clones, not every one. The data show more than 2 million clones, just under 95% seen once. Germline CDR1 is SGHAT and CDR2 is FQDESV (reference sequence). This CDR3 has 16 residues. V was pared by 5 bases and J by 3 bases, with 11 bases of the junction left unmatched. Broader study findings: Non-shared clonotypes showed lower generation probabilities than clonotypes common to all four donors. In general, naive subsets displayed greater estimated richness than memory subsets did. It was observed that roughly 5.1% of naive CD4 clonotypes were shared across several donors.

Sequences were obtained from naive CD8+ T cells from PBMCs. The genes are TRBV11-1 and TRBJ2-7, with TRBD1 matching 9 bases. The TCR comes from a man younger than 30 in good health. Some clones in this sample may be carry-over from other donors' samples. CDR3 DNA: TGTGCCAGCAGCACAGAACAGGGGGCCGCCTACTACGAGCAGTACTTC. Its translation: CASSTEQGAAYYEQYF.